This TCR beta chain was sequenced for a study of blood T cell repertoires in COVID-19. Study at large: Samples of COVID-19 (acute and convalescent) were obtained from the United States, Italy and Spain. T cells, B-cell-depleted T cells, or PBMCs provided the cDNA or gDNA that served as material.

Trimming cost V 4 bases and J 6 bases; bases outside gene matches: 12. Looked up from germline, CDR1 is LGHDT and CDR2 is YNNKEL (reference sequence). This CDR3 has 17 residues. Original methodology: Using reference gene primer amplification, nucleated cell counts were estimated. This table comes from immunoSEQ multiplex PCR, and its TCRdb copy is limited to in-frame clones, with some not included. V, J and clone size derive from that table, while D and trimming were established from the DNA sequence. The data show about 83,000 clones, about 88% seen once. The receptor comes from a woman of 80 years or more with active or convalescent COVID-19. Sequencing was carried out using peripheral blood. The chain has TRBV3-1 (or the pseudogene TRBV3-2) and TRBJ1-5, with 10 bases lining up with TRBD1. The CDR3 DNA reads TGTGCCAGCAGCCTTACGGGGACAGGGGTATTAAGTCAGCCCCAGCATTTT. This sequence encodes CASSLTGTGVLSQPQHF.